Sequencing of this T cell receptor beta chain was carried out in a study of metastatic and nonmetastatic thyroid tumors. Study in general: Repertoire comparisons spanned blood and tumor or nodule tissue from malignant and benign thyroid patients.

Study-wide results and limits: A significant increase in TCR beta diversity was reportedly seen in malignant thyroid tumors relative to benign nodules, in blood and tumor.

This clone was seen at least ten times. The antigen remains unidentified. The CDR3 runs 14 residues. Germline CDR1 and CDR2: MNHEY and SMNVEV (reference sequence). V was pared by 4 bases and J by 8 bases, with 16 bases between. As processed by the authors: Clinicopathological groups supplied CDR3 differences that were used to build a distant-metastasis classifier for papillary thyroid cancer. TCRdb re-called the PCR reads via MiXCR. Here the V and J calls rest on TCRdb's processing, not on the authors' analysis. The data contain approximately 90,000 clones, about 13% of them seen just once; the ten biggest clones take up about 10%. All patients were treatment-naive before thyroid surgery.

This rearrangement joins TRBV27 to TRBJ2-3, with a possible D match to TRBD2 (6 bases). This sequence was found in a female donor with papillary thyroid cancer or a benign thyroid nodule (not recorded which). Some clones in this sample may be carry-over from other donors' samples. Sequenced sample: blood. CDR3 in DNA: TGTGCCAGCAGTTCGGGAGCCACCGCGTTTACGCAGTATTTT. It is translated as CASSSGATAFTQYF.